Sequencing of this T cell receptor (beta chain) was carried out in a study of neurological immune-mediated disorders. General study points: The greatest TCR clonal expansion occurred in HTLV-1-associated myelopathy and the least in multiple sclerosis, which fell below healthy controls. TCR-beta repertoires seemed private in all groups, with no expanded CDR3 amino acid sequences shared.

This clonotype was seen ten or more times. Its antigen remains unknown. V trimming: 1 base; J trimming: 7 bases; junction bases outside the gene matches: 5. From germline, CDR1 is SGHTA and CDR2 FQGNSA. CDR3 size: 14 residues. The making of cDNA relied on 5'RACE with 10-nucleotide random UMIs. A single record per CDR3 protein comes from TCRdb applying MiXCR to the 5' RACE reads. The data hold some 46,000 distinct CDR3 sequences, with 4.5% observed a single time. This TCR was recovered from a woman aged 55-70 years with multiple sclerosis. V is TRBV7-2 and J is TRBJ2-3, with 7 bases lining up with TRBD2. Sequenced: PBMCs. CDR3 loop: CASSLELALYTQYF. As DNA, the CDR3 is TGTGCCAGCAGCTTAGAACTAGCGCTATATACGCAGTATTTT.